Following are 25 T cell receptor beta chains from one sample sequenced in a study of T-cell memory formation after mild COVID-19. TCRdb passed the 5' RACE reads through MiXCR, listing each CDR3 protein once. This table has a few hundred thousand distinct CDR3 sequences, roughly a fifth appearing once. Sequenced: PBMCs or a T cell subset sorted from them (not recorded which). These receptors all stem from a man aged 18 to 29 who had mild COVID-19 (a few samples of this study predate the infection). Cell type and time point are not known.

The chain couples TRBV5-1 to TRBJ2-5, with unresolved D. Germline CDR1 is SGHRS and CDR2 is YFSETQ. Trimming pared 4 bases from V and 5 bases from J, leaving 9 bases between. The length of the CDR3 is 12 residues. The CDR3 loop reads CASSAVRETQYF. The CDR3 bases are TGCGCCAGCAGCGCAGTCCGGGAGACCCAGTACTTC.

This clonotype was seen only a few times. The chain recombines TRBV7-2 with TRBJ1-2; D uncertain. The CDR3 has 15 residues. CDR1 and CDR2 (germline): SGHTA, FQGNSA. Trimming pared 3 bases from V and 5 bases from J, leaving 16 bases between. CDR3 DNA sequence: TGTGCCAGCAGCTTTAGAGAGTTGGCGGATTATGGCTACACCTTC. Protein product: CASSFRELADYGYTF.

The chain joins TRBV7-2 to TRBJ1-5, with D hard to call. CDR3 length: 15 residues. Germline V gives CDR1 SGHTA, CDR2 FQGNSA. Trimming took 2 bases from V and 0 from J, leaving 8 bases between them. CDR3 nucleotides: TGTGCCAGCAGCTTACGACACCTTAGCAATCAGCCCCAGCATTTT. This sequence encodes CASSLRHLSNQPQHF.

This chain connects TRBV14 to TRBJ1-4; D is unclear. The CDR3 runs to 12 residues. V lost 0 bases and J 5 bases, leaving 1 base between the germline ends. Germline V gene lookup returns CDR1 SGHDN and CDR2 FVKESK. DNA of the CDR3: TGTGCCAGCAGCCAAGAGAATGAAAAACTGTTTTTT. It codes for CASSQENEKLFF.

This clonotype was counted between two and nine times. J is TRBJ1-1 and V is TRBV7-9; 7 bases align to TRBD1. V lost 3 bases to trimming and J lost 3 bases; unmatched junction nucleotides: 4. Germline lookup yields CDR1 SEHNR and CDR2 FQNEAQ (reference sequence). This CDR3 region has 14 residues. Here the CDR3 reads CASSFPGGYTEAFF. Here the CDR3 DNA reads TGTGCCAGCAGCTTTCCAGGGGGATACACTGAAGCTTTCTTT.

This clonotype showed up just a few times. CDR3: CSARETVSTDTQYF. The CDR3 bases are TGCAGTGCTAGAGAGACAGTTAGCACAGATACGCAGTATTTT. The chain carries TRBV20-1 and TRBJ2-3; D is perhaps TRBD1 (5 bases). This CDR3 is 14 amino acids long. Germline CDR1 is DFQATT and CDR2 is SNEGSKA (reference sequence). The V end lost 0 bases, the J end lost 0 bases, and 7 bases lay between the germline ends.

The CDR3 coding sequence is TGTGCCACCAGCAGACACGTAAGGTACGAGCAGTACTTC. Amino acid sequence: CATSRHVRYEQYF. The chain uses TRBV15 and TRBJ2-7; D remains ambiguous. CDR3 length equals 13 residues. V was cut by 2 bases and J by 4 bases, with 9 bases left in between. From germline, CDR1 is LNHNV and CDR2 YYDKDF (reference sequence).

The chain links TRBV7-3 to TRBJ2-3, with D unclear. CDR1 SGHTA and CDR2 FQGTGA come from the germline V gene. V was pared by 5 bases and J by 4 bases, with 13 bases between. The CDR3 runs 14 residues. CDR3 residues: CASSPSSSSDTQYF. The CDR3, as DNA: TGTGCCAGCAGCCCTTCCAGCTCTTCAGATACGCAGTATTTT.

This clonotype was picked up a small number of times. The chain has TRBV7-2 and TRBJ2-1; weak D call: TRBD1 (6 bases). Germline V gene data show CDR1 as SGHTA and CDR2 as FQGNSA. The CDR3 sequence is 15 residues long. V was clipped by 1 base and J by 3 bases, with 10 bases between them. The CDR3 DNA sequence: TGTGCCAGCAGCTTAGTTGGGGGCTACTACAATGAGCAGTTCTTC. Translating gives CASSLVGGYYNEQFF. Variable domain in full (rest from reference TRBV7-2 and TRBJ2-1): GAGVSQSPSNKVTEKGKDVELRCDPISGHTALYWYRQSLGQGLEFLIYFQGNSAPDKSGLPSDRFSAERTGGSVSTLTIQRTQQEDSAVYLCASSLVGGYYNEQFFGPGTRLTVL.

This clonotype was seen many times. CDR3 coding DNA: TGTGCCAGCAGTTACGGACAGGGAGGTACCGGGGAGCTGTTTTTT. Translated, it gives CASSYGQGGTGELFF. The chain has TRBV6-6 and TRBJ2-2; the match to TRBD1 covers 8 bases. Germline-derived CDR1 and CDR2 are MNHNY and SVGAGI (reference sequence). The CDR3 extends over 15 amino acids. V was pared by 2 bases and J by 5 bases, with 4 bases of the junction left unmatched.

J is TRBJ2-3 and V is TRBV29-1; a possible D gene is TRBD1 (6 bases). The germline V gene encodes CDR1 SQVTM and CDR2 ANQGSEA. Trimming stripped 4 bases from V and 4 bases from J, with 15 bases between. The CDR3 totals 14 residues. The CDR3 loop reads CSVAQGRRPDTQYF. The CDR3 DNA reads as TGCAGCGTTGCGCAGGGGCGGAGGCCAGATACGCAGTATTTT.

The gene calls are TRBV9 and TRBJ2-7; unclear D gene. Germline V gene data show CDR1 as SGDLS and CDR2 as YYNGEE. This CDR3 contains 13 residues. V lost 0 bases and J lost 4, with 8 bases in between. The CDR3 nucleotides are TGTGCCAGCAGCGTAGCTACGAGTTACGAGCAGTACTTC. It specifies CASSVATSYEQYF.

Many counts were recorded for this clonotype. This rearrangement joins TRBV18 to TRBJ2-3; 7 bases are a match to TRBD1. Germline V gene lookup returns CDR1 KGHSH and CDR2 LQKENI. V dropped 3 bases and J dropped 0; count of bases not matched to a gene: 0. This CDR3 has 14 amino acids. CDR3 coding DNA: TGTGCCAGCTCACCGGACAGGAGCACAGATACGCAGTATTTT. Translation gives CASSPDRSTDTQYF.

This chain uses TRBV7-9 with TRBJ1-6, with TRBD1 matching over 10 bases. The CDR3 is 15 amino acids. Germline CDR1 is SEHNR and CDR2 is FQNEAQ (reference sequence). V gave up 2 bases and J gave up 7 bases; unmatched junction bases: 2. This CDR3 is CASSLLGQGNSPLHF. CDR3 nucleotides: TGTGCCAGCAGCTTATTGGGACAGGGGAATTCACCCCTCCACTTT.

V usage is TRBV6-5 and J usage is TRBJ1-3; D ambiguous. Trimming took off 3 bases at V and 0 bases at J, with 15 bases between the two ends. Per the germline V gene, CDR1 is MNHEY and CDR2 is SVGAGI. CDR3 size: 17 residues. CDR3 residues: CASSYWSPRLSGNTIYF. The CDR3, as DNA: TGTGCCAGCAGTTATTGGAGCCCGCGTCTCTCTGGAAACACCATATATTTT.

This chain links TRBV7-6 with TRBJ2-6; D is ambiguous. Germline CDR1 SGHVS, CDR2 FNYEAQ. The CDR3 is 17 amino acids. Trimming stripped 2 bases from V and 0 bases from J, with 11 bases between. The DNA for the CDR3 is TGTGCCAGCAGCTTATGGCGTGCGATCTCTGGGGCCAACGTCCTGACTTTC. Protein product: CASSLWRAISGANVLTF.

In its sample, this clonotype was seen many times. This chain uses TRBV4-3 with TRBJ1-1; D is uncertain. Per the germline V gene, CDR1 is LGHNA and CDR2 is YSLEER. Trimming removed 4 bases at V and 1 base at J, with 16 bases between. CDR3 size: 16 residues. The CDR3: CASSLSPEGRNTEAFF. CDR3 DNA: TGCGCCAGCAGCCTGAGCCCAGAGGGTCGGAACACTGAAGCTTTCTTT.

The chain employs TRBV5-1 and TRBJ2-1; 10 bases are a match to TRBD2. This CDR3 spans 17 amino acids. Trimming at V came to 0 bases and at J to 9 bases, leaving 12 bases not matched to a gene. Germline lookup yields CDR1 SGHRS and CDR2 YFSETQ. The DNA for the CDR3 is TGCGCCAGCAGCTTGGGCCCGACTAGCGGGTACGGCGCTGAGCAGTTCTTC. Translated, it gives CASSLGPTSGYGAEQFF.

This clonotype appeared many times. The V and J genes are TRBV5-1 and TRBJ2-5; 10 nucleotides agree with TRBD1. Per germline, CDR1 SGHRS and CDR2 YFSETQ. With 4 bases clipped from V and 3 bases from J, the junction kept 9 bases outside the gene matches. This CDR3 has 16 amino acids. The CDR3 here is CASSATLGTGEETQYF. The CDR3 DNA reads as TGCGCCAGCAGCGCCACCCTCGGGACAGGGGAAGAGACCCAGTACTTC. The variable domain in full, with the rest retrieved from reference TRBV5-1 and TRBJ2-5, is KAGVTQTPRYLIKTRGQQVTLSCSPISGHRSVSWYQQTPGQGLQFLFEYFSETQRNKGNFPGRFSGRQFSNSRSEMNVSTLELGDSALYLCASSATLGTGEETQYFGPGTRLLVL.

The genes are TRBV7-3 and TRBJ2-3; 8 bases line up with TRBD2. Germline loops: CDR1 SGHTA, CDR2 FQGTGA. Trimming cost V 5 bases and J 1 base; bases outside gene matches: 5. The CDR3 is 15 residues long. CDR3 in amino acids: CASSPMTSGTDTQYF. CDR3 in DNA: TGTGCCAGCAGCCCCATGACTAGCGGCACAGATACGCAGTATTTT. The variable domain in full, with the rest retrieved from reference TRBV7-3 and TRBJ2-3, is GAGVSQTPSNKVTEKGKYVELRCDPISGHTALYWYRQSLGQGPEFLIYFQGTGAADDSGLPNDRFFAVRPEGSVSTLKIQRTERGDSAVYLCASSPMTSGTDTQYFGPGTRLTVL.

The table lists this clonotype with many counts. V gene TRBV3-1 combines with J gene TRBJ2-5; D unclear. CDR1 LGHDT and CDR2 YNNKEL come from the germline V gene (reference sequence). V lost 3 bases and J lost 4, with 18 bases in between. The CDR3 loop spans 16 amino acids. CDR3 in DNA: TGTGCCAGCAGCCACAAAGGCGGCTGGGCAACAGAGACCCAGTACTTC. Translation gives CASSHKGGWATETQYF.

This clonotype was recorded many times. The J gene is TRBJ1-1, the V gene TRBV20-1; tentative D call: TRBD1 (6 bases). The V end was cut by 6 bases, the J end by 4 bases, with 21 bases between. The CDR3 is 15 residues long. Germline CDR1 and CDR2: DFQATT and SNEGSKA (reference sequence). CDR3 DNA sequence: TGCAGTGCCAGAACAACAACCAGGGGTCTCACTGAAGCTTTCTTT. Translated, it gives CSARTTTRGLTEAFF.

This clonotype was seen many times. CDR3 in amino acids: CASSLFGQENTEAFF. CDR3 bases: TGCGCCAGCAGCTTGTTTGGACAGGAGAACACTGAAGCTTTCTTT. V gene TRBV5-1 combines with J gene TRBJ1-1; 7 nucleotides align to TRBD1. This CDR3 region has 15 residues. CDR1 is SGHRS, CDR2 YFSETQ, per germline. Germline trimming cut 1 base from V and 1 base from J; bases unmatched to any gene: 4.

This clonotype has just a few counts. The rearrangement links TRBV5-1 to TRBJ2-1; D uncertain. V lost 4 bases to trimming and J lost 4 bases, with 15 bases between them. Germline V CDR1 and CDR2: SGHRS, YFSETQ. The CDR3 is 15 amino acids. The CDR3 region is CASSLDVGVYNEQFF. CDR3 sequence (DNA): TGCGCCAGCAGCCTGGACGTGGGTGTATACAATGAGCAGTTCTTC.

V and J are TRBV28 and TRBJ1-3, with 8 bases matching TRBD1. This CDR3 has 18 residues. With V trimmed by 2 bases and J by 0 bases, 9 bases remained unmatched. CDR1 and CDR2 from the germline V gene are MDHEN and SYDVKM. The CDR3 sequence: CASSLAEWDRSSGNTIYF. The DNA of the CDR3 is TGTGCCAGCAGTTTAGCCGAATGGGACAGGAGCTCTGGAAACACCATATATTTT.